This T cell receptor beta chain was documented in a study of PD-1 blockade in classical Hodgkin lymphoma. The CDR3 contains 19 residues. Germline CDR1 and CDR2: SQVTM and ANQGSEA. V was pared by 0 bases and J by 0 bases, with 11 bases of the junction left unmatched. Study observations and caveats: CD8+ TCR diversity did not rise significantly by C4D1, unlike CD4+. Whoever responded completely had baseline diversity much like that seen in newly diagnosed patients. Compared with healthy donors, newly diagnosed patients reportedly showed lower baseline TCR diversity.

All trial patients relapsed after autologous stem cell transplantation. Patients had relapsed/refractory classical Hodgkin lymphoma with complete response, partial response or progressive disease as best response. Produced via immunoSEQ multiplex PCR; TCRdb's table is partial and in-frame only. The data show approximately 90,000 clones, around 90% seen once. On this clone itself: Its antigen remains unidentified.

The J gene is TRBJ2-6, the V gene TRBV29-1, with 7 nucleotides matching TRBD1. The specimen was peripheral blood mononuclear cells (PBMCs), collected before the second cycle of nivolumab. The clonotype originates from a human donor with classical Hodgkin lymphoma. As DNA, the CDR3 is TGCAGCGTTGAAGATCGTGGTCAGGACAGGTACTCTGGGGCCAACGTCCTGACTTTC. This codes for CSVEDRGQDRYSGANVLTF.